This paragraph covers one TCR beta chain sequence. This clone appeared once. The target of this receptor is not known. Base qualities are not provided; no much larger clone lies one nucleotide away. From cysteine to phenylalanine, the CDR3 is 17 amino acids long. The read is trimmed to its CDR3 DNA, 51 bases read in frame from base 1. For this chain, trimming is 4 bases at the V end and 4 bases at the J end, and the number of junction bases without a gene match is 15. CDR1 and CDR2 (LGHDT, YNNKEL) derive from the germline V gene (reference sequence). TCRbeta CDR3 regions were amplified from genomic DNA by means of the immunoSEQ Assay, a bias-controlled multiplex PCR. As for the authors' bioinformatics: The number of nucleated cells in each sample was estimated by amplification of reference gene primers within the assay. Sequence reads were collapsed and filtered to measure the absolute abundance of every unique TCRbeta CDR3 rearrangement. For each sample, productive Simpson clonality was calculated by taking the square root of Simpson's diversity index across productive rearrangements. TCRdb's version of the immuneACCESS table is confined to in-frame rearrangements and falls short of the full clone set. An unresolved V gene accounts for under half of the shortfall where checked; the remainder is of unknown origin. D and trimming were read from the DNA, whereas the V and J calls and clone size are those reported in that table. The sample table records around 130,000 clones; less than 90% of these occur just once. Together, the top ten hold approximately 3.9% of the sample.

Participants in the prospective study were aged roughly 18 to 100 years, lived in about two dozen United States geographic areas, and enrolled through a virtual design. In the prospective study, cohorts were assigned on the basis of participant-reported clinical history obtained from a screening survey and a study questionnaire. For ImmuneRACE Cohort 3, a participant was defined as recovered based on two consecutive negative NP/OP PCR tests, clearance by a healthcare professional, or resolution of symptoms. Each participant in the prospective study had whole blood, serum and a nasopharyngeal or oropharyngeal swab collected by mobile phlebotomists. Additional blood draws and questionnaires over an approximately two-month period could optionally be provided by prospective study participants. Before DNA extraction, prospective study blood samples were shipped either frozen or at room temperature.

This entry belongs to a study of blood T cell repertoires in COVID-19 (dated by TCRdb to the early 2020s). As for the study more broadly: The collaborator samples originated in the United States, Italy and Spain and spanned the acute and convalescent phases of COVID-19. The material from the prospective study consisted of cDNA or gDNA derived from T cells, B-cell-depleted T cells, or PBMCs. Deeply sampled blood TCRbeta repertoires from subjects exposed to, actively infected with, or recovered from COVID-19 were included in the dataset. The repertoires were made available in a free public database intended to serve as a resource for research on the immune response to SARS-CoV-2. Samples came from the ongoing ImmuneRACE study (first 160 participants) plus 1,254 subjects from 6 global collaborators. Nearly every sample came with metadata listing a de-identified subject ID, COVID-19 status, age in years and sex. Where HLA class I and class II types were available, the types were taken from metadata supplied by the sample provider, not from assay-based typing. What the work shows at the level of the full study, not this receptor alone: The amount of clinical and demographic metadata varied by source and participant and was provided uncurated.

Sequencing input: PBMCs or T cells enriched from blood (not recorded which). The sequence was obtained from a woman aged 25-40 years who had recovered from COVID-19. The V and J genes are TRBV3-1 (or the pseudogene TRBV3-2) and TRBJ2-5; 7 bases in between match TRBD2. The CDR3 is CASSLSSGGVGGETQYF. DNA sequence: TGTGCCAGCAGCCTCTCTAGCGGAGGTGTCGGGGGAGAGACCCAGTACTTC.